This T cell receptor beta chain was retrieved from a study of T cell responses to AZD1222 COVID-19 vaccine. General observations from the study: A mostly white British donor set with more females was recruited, and clonal diversity was possibly underestimated. Repertoires were collected only later (after the peak T cell response had occurred).

Second-dose intervals near 4 or 12 weeks were combined. Note on this clone: Its antigen is still unknown.

TCRdb keeps only in-frame clones here, not all; method: immunoSEQ multiplex PCR. This sample has 250,000 to 300,000 clones, with 94% found just once. Material: peripheral blood, obtained 28 days after the second AZD1222 dose. The TCR originated in an adult who received the AZD1222 COVID-19 vaccine.

The CDR3 here is CASSDRFNTGELFF. The CDR3 nucleotides are TGCGCCAGTTCGGACAGATTCAACACCGGGGAGCTGTTTTTT. This chain connects TRBV5-1 to TRBJ2-2; the D gene is possibly TRBD1 (6 bases). From germline, CDR1 is SGHRS and CDR2 YFSETQ. The V and J ends lost 8 bases and 2 bases respectively, with 13 bases between them. The CDR3 is made up of 14 amino acids.